The T cell receptor (beta chain) under discussion was sequenced for a study of T cell changes during pregnancy in multiple sclerosis. Per the germline V gene, CDR1 is LNHDA and CDR2 is SQIVND (reference sequence). The CDR3 runs 15 residues. Trimming pared 4 bases from V and 3 bases from J, leaving 15 bases between. Here immunoSEQ multiplex PCR was the method, and the copy in TCRdb shows in-frame clones only, minus some. The sample lists tens of thousands of clones; around four fifths were seen once. The source of this sequence is a female donor with multiple sclerosis, enrolled in a pregnancy study. Sample: CD4+ T cells from peripheral blood mononuclear cells, taken before pregnancy. The V and J genes are TRBV19 and TRBJ1-2, with TRBD1 as a possible D gene (6 bases). CDR3 protein: CASSKGGVSDYGYTF. As DNA, the CDR3 is TGTGCCAGTAGTAAGGGGGGGGTTTCGGACTATGGCTACACCTTC.